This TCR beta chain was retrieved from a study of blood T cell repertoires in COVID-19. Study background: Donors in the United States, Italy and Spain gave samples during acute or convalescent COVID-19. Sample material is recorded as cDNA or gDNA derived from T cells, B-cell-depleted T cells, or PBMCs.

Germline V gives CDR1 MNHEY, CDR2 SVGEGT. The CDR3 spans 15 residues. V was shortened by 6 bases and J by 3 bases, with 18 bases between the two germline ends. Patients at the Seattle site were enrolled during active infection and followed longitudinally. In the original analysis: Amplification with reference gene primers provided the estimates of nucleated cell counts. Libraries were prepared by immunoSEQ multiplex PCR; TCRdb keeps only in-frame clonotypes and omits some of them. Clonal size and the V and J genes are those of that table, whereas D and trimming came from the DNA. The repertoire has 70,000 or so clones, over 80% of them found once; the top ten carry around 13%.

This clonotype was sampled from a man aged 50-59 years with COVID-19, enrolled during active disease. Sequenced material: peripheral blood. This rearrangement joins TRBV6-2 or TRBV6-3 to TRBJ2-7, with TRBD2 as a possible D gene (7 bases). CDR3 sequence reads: CASSRGGAQFYEQYF. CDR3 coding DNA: TGTGCCAGCAGCCGCGGGGGCGCCCAATTCTACGAGCAGTACTTC.